This T cell receptor beta chain is drawn from a study of metastatic and nonmetastatic thyroid tumors (dated by TCRdb to about 2020). Regarding the complete study: The researchers compared repertoires between peripheral blood samples and tumor or nodule tissue samples from patients with malignant or benign thyroid disease.

Before undergoing thyroid surgery, none of the patients had been given any kind of treatment. Patient clinical samples collected from about 2011 to 2018 were retrospectively analysed using T-cell receptor beta sequencing. This clone was detected ten times or more. Its antigen is not yet known. Per-base quality was not reported, and no clone a single base away is much larger than it. Broad study findings and their caveats: In both blood and tumor samples, TCR beta diversity was reported to be significantly higher in malignant tumors than in benign nodules.

Receptors were amplified or captured by PCR. The sample was run on an Illumina HiSeq 4000. The TCR beta-chain CDR3 region of each patient was profiled by high-throughput sequencing. The published analysis was carried out like this. A classifier to discriminate distant-metastatic papillary thyroid cancer patients was built from CDR3 differences across clinicopathological groups. Repertoire diversity was assessed with the Shannon index, and tumor-blood repertoire similarity with the Morisita-Horn index. The raw public data were reprocessed by TCRdb itself: fastp quality trimming at Q25, MiXCR clonotype calling, in-frame beta chains only. TCRdb, rather than the study authors, made the V and J calls. The sample table contains roughly 9,900 clones; only one count was recorded for under 30% of them. Over 9.5% of the sample rests with the top ten. The sequenced material came from tumor tissue. The TCR originated in a male donor with papillary thyroid cancer or a benign thyroid nodule (not recorded which). Some clones in this sample may be carry-over from other donors' samples.

The CDR3 reads as follows: CASSFTSAYEQYF. The sequenced DNA is TGTGCCAGCTCATTCACTAGCGCCTACGAGCAGTACTTC. The chain is assembled from TRBV18 and TRBJ2-7; TRBD2 lines up with 7 middle nucleotides. Reading the germline V gene gives CDR1 KGHSH and CDR2 LQKENI. V loses 5 bases at its end and J loses 2 bases; junction bases beyond the gene matches: 3. The CDR3, cysteine through phenylalanine, is 13 amino acids long. Only the CDR3 DNA is retained, 39 bases long and in frame from the first base.